This record concerns one TCR beta chain sequence. CDR1 is SGDLS, CDR2 YYNGEE, per germline. Trimming stripped 3 bases from V and 8 bases from J, with 17 bases between. The CDR3 is 14 amino acids. The sample belongs to a study of early T cells in non-severe SARS-CoV-2 infection. Researchers attached unique molecular identifiers to individual cDNA molecules. TCRdb re-called the 5' RACE reads through MiXCR, storing one row per CDR3 protein. This table holds more than 25,000 distinct CDR3 sequences, 4.6% found once. Sample: whole blood, taken at baseline. The receptor comes from an adult who was a healthcare worker with PCR-confirmed SARS-CoV-2 infection or an uninfected control (not recorded which). The rearrangement uses TRBV9 and TRBJ1-1, with a weak D call TRBD1 (5 bases). The CDR3 spells CASSERDRRAEAFF. In DNA, the CDR3 is TGTGCCAGCAGCGAACGGGACCGACGGGCGGAAGCTTTCTTT.